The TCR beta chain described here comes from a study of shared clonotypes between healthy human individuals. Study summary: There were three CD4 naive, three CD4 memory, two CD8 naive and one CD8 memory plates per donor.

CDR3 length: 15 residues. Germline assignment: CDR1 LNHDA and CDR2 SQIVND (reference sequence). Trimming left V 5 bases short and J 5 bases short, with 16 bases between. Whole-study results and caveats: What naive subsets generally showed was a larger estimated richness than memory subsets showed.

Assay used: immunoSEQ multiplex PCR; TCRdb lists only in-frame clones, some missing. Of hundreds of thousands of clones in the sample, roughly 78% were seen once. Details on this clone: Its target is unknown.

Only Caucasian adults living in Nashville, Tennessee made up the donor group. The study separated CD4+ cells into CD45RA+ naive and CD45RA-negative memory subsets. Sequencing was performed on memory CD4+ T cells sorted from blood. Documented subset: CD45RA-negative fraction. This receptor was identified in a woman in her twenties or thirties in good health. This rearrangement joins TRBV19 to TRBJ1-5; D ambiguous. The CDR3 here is CASSPPGGLDQPQHF. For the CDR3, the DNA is TGTGCCAGTAGTCCACCCGGAGGGTTGGATCAGCCCCAGCATTTT.